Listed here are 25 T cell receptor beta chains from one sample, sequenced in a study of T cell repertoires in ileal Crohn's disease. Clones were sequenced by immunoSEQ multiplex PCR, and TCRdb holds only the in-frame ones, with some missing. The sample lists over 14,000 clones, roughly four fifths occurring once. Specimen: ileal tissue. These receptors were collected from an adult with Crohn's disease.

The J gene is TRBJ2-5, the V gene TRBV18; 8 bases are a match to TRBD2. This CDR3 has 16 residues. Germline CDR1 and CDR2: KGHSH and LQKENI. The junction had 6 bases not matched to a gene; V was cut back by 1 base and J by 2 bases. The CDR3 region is CASSPLAGGHQETQYF. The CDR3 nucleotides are TGTGCCAGCTCACCACTGGCGGGAGGCCATCAAGAGACCCAGTACTTC.

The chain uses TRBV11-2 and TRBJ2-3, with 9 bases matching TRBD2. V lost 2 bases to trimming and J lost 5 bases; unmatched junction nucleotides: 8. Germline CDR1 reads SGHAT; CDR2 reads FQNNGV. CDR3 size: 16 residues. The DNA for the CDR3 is TGTGCCAGCAGCTTATATGGCGGGGGGGCCTTAGATACGCAGTATTTT. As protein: CASSLYGGGALDTQYF. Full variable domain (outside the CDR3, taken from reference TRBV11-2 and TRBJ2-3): EAGVAQSPRYKIIEKRQSVAFWCNPISGHATLYWYQQILGQGPKLLIQFQNNGVVDDSQLPKDRFSAERLKGVDSTLKIQPAKLEDSAVYLCASSLYGGGALDTQYFGPGTRLTVL.

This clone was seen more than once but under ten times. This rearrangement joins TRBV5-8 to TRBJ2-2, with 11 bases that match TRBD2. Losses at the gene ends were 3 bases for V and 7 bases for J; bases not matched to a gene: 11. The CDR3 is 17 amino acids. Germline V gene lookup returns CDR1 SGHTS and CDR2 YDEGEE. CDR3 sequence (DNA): TGTGCCAGCAGCTCACAACTAGCGGGAGCTGGTGGCGGGGAGCTGTTTTTT. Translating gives CASSSQLAGAGGGELFF.

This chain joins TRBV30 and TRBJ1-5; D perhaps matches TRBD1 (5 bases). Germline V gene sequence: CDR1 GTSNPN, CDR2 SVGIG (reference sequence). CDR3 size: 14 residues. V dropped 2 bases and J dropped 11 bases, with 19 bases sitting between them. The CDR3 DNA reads TGTGCCTGGAGTTCGATGGACAACCAATGGTCCCAGCATTTT. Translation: CAWSSMDNQWSQHF.

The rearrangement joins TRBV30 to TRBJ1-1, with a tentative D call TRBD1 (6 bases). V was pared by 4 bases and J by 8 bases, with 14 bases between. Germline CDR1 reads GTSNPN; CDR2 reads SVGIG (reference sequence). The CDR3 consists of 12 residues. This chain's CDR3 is CAWIGGAGEAFF. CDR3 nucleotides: TGTGCCTGGATTGGGGGGGCTGGCGAAGCTTTCTTT. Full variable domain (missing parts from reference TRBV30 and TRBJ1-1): SQTIHQWPATLVQPVGSPLSLECTVEGTSNPNLYWYRQAAGRGLQLLFYSVGIGQISSEVPQNLSASRPQDRQFILSSKKLLLSDSGFYLCAWIGGAGEAFFGQGTRLTVV.

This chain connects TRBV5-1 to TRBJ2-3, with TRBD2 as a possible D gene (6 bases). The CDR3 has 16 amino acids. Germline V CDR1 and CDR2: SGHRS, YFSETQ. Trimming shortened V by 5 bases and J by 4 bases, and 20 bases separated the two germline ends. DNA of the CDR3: TGCGCCAGCAGAGGACTTGGGACTCCGGACCCAGATACGCAGTATTTT. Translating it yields CASRGLGTPDPDTQYF.

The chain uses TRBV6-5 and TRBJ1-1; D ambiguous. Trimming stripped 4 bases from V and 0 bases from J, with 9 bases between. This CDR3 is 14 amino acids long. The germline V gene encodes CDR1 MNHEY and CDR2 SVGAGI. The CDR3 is CASSSTAVNTEAFF. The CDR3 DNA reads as TGTGCCAGCAGTTCTACGGCGGTGAACACTGAAGCTTTCTTT.

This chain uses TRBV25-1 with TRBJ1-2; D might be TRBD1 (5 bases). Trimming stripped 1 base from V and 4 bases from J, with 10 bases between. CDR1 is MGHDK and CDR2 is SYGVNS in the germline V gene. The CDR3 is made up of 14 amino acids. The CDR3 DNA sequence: TGTGCCAGCAGTGAATTTAGGACACCCTATGGCTACACCTTC. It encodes CASSEFRTPYGYTF.

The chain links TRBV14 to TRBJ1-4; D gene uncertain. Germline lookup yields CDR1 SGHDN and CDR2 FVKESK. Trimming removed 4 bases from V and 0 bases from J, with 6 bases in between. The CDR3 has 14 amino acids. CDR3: CASSLYPTNEKLFF. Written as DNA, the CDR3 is TGTGCCAGCAGCCTCTACCCAACTAATGAAAAACTGTTTTTT.

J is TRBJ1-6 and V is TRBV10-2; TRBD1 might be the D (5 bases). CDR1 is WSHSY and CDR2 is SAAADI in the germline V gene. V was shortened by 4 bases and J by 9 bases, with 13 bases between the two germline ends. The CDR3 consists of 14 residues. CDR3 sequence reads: CASSAGGWRSPLHF. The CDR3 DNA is TGCGCCAGCAGTGCCGGGGGATGGCGTTCACCCCTCCACTTT.

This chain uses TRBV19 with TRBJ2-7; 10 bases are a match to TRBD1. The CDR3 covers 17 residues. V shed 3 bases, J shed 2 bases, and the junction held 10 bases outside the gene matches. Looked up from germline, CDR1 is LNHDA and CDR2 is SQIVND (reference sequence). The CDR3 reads CASSIPAGTGEAYEQYF. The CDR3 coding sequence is TGTGCCAGTAGTATTCCGGCCGGGACAGGGGAGGCCTACGAGCAGTACTTC.

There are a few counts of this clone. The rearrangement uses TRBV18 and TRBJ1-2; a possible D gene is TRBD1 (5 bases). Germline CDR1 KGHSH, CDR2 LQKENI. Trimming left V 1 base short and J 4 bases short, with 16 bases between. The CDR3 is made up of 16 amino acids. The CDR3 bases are TGTGCCAGCTCACCACAAGGCAGGGAGGTGAGCTATGGCTACACCTTC. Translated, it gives CASSPQGREVSYGYTF.

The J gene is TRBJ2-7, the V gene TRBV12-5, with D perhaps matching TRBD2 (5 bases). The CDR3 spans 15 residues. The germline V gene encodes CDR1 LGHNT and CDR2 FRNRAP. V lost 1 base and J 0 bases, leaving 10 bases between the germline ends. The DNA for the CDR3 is TGTGCTAGTGGTTTGGGCGGGCTGAGCTCCTACGAGCAGTACTTC. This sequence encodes CASGLGGLSSYEQYF.

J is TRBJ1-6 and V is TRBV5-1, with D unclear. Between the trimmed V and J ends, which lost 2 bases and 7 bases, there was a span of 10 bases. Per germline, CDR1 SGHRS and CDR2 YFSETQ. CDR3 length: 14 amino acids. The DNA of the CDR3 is TGCGCCAGCAGCTTAGAGGGTAGGAATTCACCCCTCCACTTT. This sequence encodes CASSLEGRNSPLHF. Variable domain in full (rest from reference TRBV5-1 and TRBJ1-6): KAGVTQTPRYLIKTRGQQVTLSCSPISGHRSVSWYQQTPGQGLQFLFEYFSETQRNKGNFPGRFSGRQFSNSRSEMNVSTLELGDSALYLCASSLEGRNSPLHFGNGTRLTVT.

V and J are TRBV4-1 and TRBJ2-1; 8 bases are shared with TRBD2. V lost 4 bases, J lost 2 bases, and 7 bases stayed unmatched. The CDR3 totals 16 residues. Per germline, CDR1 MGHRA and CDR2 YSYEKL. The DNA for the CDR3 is TGCGCCAGCAGCCGAATCCAGCGGGGGCCCTACAATGAGCAGTTCTTC. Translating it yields CASSRIQRGPYNEQFF.

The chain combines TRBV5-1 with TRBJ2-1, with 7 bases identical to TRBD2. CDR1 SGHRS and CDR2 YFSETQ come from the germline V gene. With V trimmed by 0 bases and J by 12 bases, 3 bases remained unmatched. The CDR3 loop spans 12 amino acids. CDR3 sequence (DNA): TGCGCCAGCAGCTTGGAAGGCGGGAGGCAGTTCTTC. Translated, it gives CASSLEGGRQFF.

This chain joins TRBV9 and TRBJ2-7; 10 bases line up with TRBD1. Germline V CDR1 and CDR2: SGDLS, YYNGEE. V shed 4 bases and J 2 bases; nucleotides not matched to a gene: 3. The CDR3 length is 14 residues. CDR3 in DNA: TGTGCCAGCAGCTTCGGGACAGGGGCCTACGAGCAGTACTTC. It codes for CASSFGTGAYEQYF.

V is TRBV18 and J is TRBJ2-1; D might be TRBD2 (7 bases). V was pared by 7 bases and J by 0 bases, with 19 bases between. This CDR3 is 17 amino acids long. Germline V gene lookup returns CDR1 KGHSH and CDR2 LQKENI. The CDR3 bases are TGTGCCAGCTTGACCACAGGGAGGGGGGGCTCCTACAATGAGCAGTTCTTC. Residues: CASLTTGRGGSYNEQFF. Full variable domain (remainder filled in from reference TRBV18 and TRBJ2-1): NAGVMQNPRHLVRRRGQEARLRCSPMKGHSHVYWYRQLPEEGLKFMVYLQKENIIDESGMPKERFSAEFPKEGPSILRIQQVVRGDSAAYFCASLTTGRGGSYNEQFFGPGTRLTVL.

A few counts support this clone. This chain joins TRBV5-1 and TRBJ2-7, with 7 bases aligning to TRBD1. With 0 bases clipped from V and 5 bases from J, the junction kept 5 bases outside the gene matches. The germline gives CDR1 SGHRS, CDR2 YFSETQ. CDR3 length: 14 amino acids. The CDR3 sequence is CASSLGRQGNEQYF. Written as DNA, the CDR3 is TGCGCCAGCAGCTTGGGGAGACAGGGTAACGAGCAGTACTTC.

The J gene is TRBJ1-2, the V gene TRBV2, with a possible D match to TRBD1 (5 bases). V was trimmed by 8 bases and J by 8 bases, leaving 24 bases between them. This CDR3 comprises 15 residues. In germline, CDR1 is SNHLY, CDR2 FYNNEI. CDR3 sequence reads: CASGLAGTSSLGYTF. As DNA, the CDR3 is TGTGCCAGCGGGTTAGCGGGGACCAGCTCTTTAGGCTACACCTTC.

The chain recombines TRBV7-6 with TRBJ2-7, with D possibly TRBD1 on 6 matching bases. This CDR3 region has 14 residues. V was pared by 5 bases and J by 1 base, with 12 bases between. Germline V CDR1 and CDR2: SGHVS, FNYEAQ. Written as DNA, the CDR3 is TGTGCCAGCAGCCCATCGGACAGATCCTACGAGCAGTACTTC. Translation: CASSPSDRSYEQYF.

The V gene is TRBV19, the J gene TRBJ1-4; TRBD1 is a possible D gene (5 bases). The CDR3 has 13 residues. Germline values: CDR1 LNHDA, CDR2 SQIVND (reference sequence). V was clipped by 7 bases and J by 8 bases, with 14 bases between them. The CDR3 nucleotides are TGTGCCAGTATGGGCAGGGAACAGGAAAAACTGTTTTTT. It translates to CASMGREQEKLFF.

The CDR3 DNA follows: TGTGCCAGCAGCTTACGGCCGGGAGTAGATACGCAGTATTTT. This gives the protein CASSLRPGVDTQYF. V gene TRBV7-2 combines with J gene TRBJ2-3; weak D call: TRBD2 (6 bases). The V gene lost 2 bases and the J gene lost 5 bases, with 11 bases spanning the gap. This CDR3 is 14 amino acids long. The germline V gene has CDR1 SGHTA and CDR2 FQGNSA. The full variable domain, with the rest looked up from reference TRBV7-2 and TRBJ2-3, is GAGVSQSPSNKVTEKGKDVELRCDPISGHTALYWYRQSLGQGLEFLIYFQGNSAPDKSGLPSDRFSAERTGGSVSTLTIQRTQQEDSAVYLCASSLRPGVDTQYFGPGTRLTVL.

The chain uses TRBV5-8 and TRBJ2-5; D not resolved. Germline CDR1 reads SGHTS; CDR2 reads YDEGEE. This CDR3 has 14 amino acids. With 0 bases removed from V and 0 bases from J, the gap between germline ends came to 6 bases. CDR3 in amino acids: CASSLGQNQETQYF. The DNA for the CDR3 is TGTGCCAGCAGCTTGGGGCAGAACCAAGAGACCCAGTACTTC.

The CDR3 region has the DNA TGTGCCAGCAGTCGCCCTGGGGGGCAAGAGACCCAGTACTTC. It specifies CASSRPGGQETQYF. The chain employs TRBV27 and TRBJ2-5; possible D gene TRBD2, 6 bases. With 5 bases removed from V and 2 bases from J, the gap between germline ends came to 12 bases. The CDR3 contains 14 residues. Germline V lookup: CDR1 MNHEY, CDR2 SMNVEV (reference sequence).